This T cell receptor beta chain is from a study of shared clonotypes between healthy human individuals. The protocol was immunoSEQ multiplex PCR, while the TCRdb copy is restricted to in-frame clones and leaves out a portion. Counted here are more than 2 million clones, less than 95% occurring once; the ten biggest clones make up about 1.1%. Germline CDR1 is SGHVS and CDR2 is FQNEAQ. There are 14 residues in the CDR3. With 3 bases removed from V and 3 bases from J, the gap between germline ends came to 12 bases. CD45RO-negative, CCR7-positively selected cells formed the naive CD8 fraction, excluding terminally differentiated effector memory CD45RA+ cells.

This clonotype was obtained from a young man in good health. The chain has TRBV7-8 and TRBJ2-7, with D maybe TRBD1 (5 bases). Specimen: naive CD8+ T cells sorted from blood. DNA for the CDR3: TGTGCCAGCAGCTTGGAAACAGGCCTCTACGAGCAGTACTTC. Protein: CASSLETGLYEQYF.